Below are 14 T cell receptor beta chains sequenced from a single sample in a study of shared clonotypes between healthy human individuals. The naive CD8 fraction comprised CD45RO-negative cells positively selected for CCR7 and excluded terminally differentiated effector memory CD45RA+ cells. The repertoire was sequenced with immunoSEQ multiplex PCR; TCRdb's copy has only in-frame clones and lacks some. In the table there are millions of clones, roughly 94% of which are singletons. Sequences were obtained from naive CD8+ T cells sorted from blood. These receptors all stem from a man in his late teens or twenties in good health.

The table lists this clone with a count of one. In the same sample, other DNA sequences code for this CDR3. The chain couples TRBV19 to TRBJ1-5, with D unclear. V dropped 3 bases and J dropped 0 bases, with 9 bases sitting between them. CDR3 length: 15 residues. Germline-derived CDR1 and CDR2 are LNHDA and SQIVND (reference sequence). The CDR3 spells CASSIDGYSNQPQHF. DNA of the CDR3: TGTGCCAGTAGTATTGATGGTTATAGCAATCAGCCCCAGCATTTT.

The CDR3 reads CASGDTDTQYF. In DNA, the CDR3 is TGTGCCAGCGGGGACACAGATACGCAGTATTTT. The V call is TRBV9, the J call TRBJ2-3; D gene unclear. CDR3 length equals 11 residues. Between the trimmed V and J ends, which lost 7 bases and 2 bases, there was a span of 5 bases. Germline V CDR1 and CDR2: SGDLS, YYNGEE.

V gene TRBV9 combines with J gene TRBJ1-2, with D possibly TRBD1 on 5 matching bases. V shed 4 bases and J shed 1 base, with 17 bases lying between them. CDR3 length: 16 amino acids. Germline V gene lookup returns CDR1 SGDLS and CDR2 YYNGEE. CDR3 in amino acids: CASSPYQGNLNYGYTF. CDR3 nucleotides: TGTGCCAGCAGCCCCTATCAGGGAAATCTTAACTATGGCTACACCTTC.

The chain has TRBV28 and TRBJ1-5; unclear D gene. CDR1 and CDR2 from the germline V gene are MDHEN and SYDVKM. The CDR3 spans 13 residues. With 4 bases removed from V and 5 bases from J, the gap between germline ends came to 9 bases. The CDR3 nucleotides are TGTGCCAGCAGTTCGGAGGGCGATCAGCCCCAGCATTTT. It codes for CASSSEGDQPQHF.

The CDR3 DNA sequence: TGTGCCAGCCATCGAGCGGGAGAGGTGATAGATACGCAGTATTTT. Translated, it gives CASHRAGEVIDTQYF. The J gene is TRBJ2-3, the V gene TRBV18; 8 bases align to TRBD2. The CDR3 contains 15 residues. Per germline, CDR1 KGHSH and CDR2 LQKENI. J lost 5 bases, V lost 8 bases, and 12 bases had no gene match.

For the CDR3, the DNA is TGTGCCAGCAGCCCCGGGACAGGGCTCGTCAATGAGCAGTTCTTC. Amino acid sequence: CASSPGTGLVNEQFF. The chain employs TRBV7-6 and TRBJ2-1; TRBD1 aligns across 9 bases. The CDR3 consists of 15 residues. V shed 5 bases and J 6 bases; nucleotides not matched to a gene: 8. Per the germline V gene, CDR1 is SGHVS and CDR2 is FNYEAQ.

V and J are TRBV5-4 and TRBJ2-7; 7 nucleotides agree with TRBD1. V gave up 2 bases and J gave up 2 bases; unmatched junction bases: 10. The CDR3 consists of 16 residues. The germline gives CDR1 SGHNT, CDR2 YYREEE (reference sequence). CDR3 sequence reads: CASSLSPGTAAYEQYF. CDR3 bases: TGTGCCAGCAGCTTAAGCCCCGGGACAGCGGCCTACGAGCAGTACTTC.

The rearrangement joins TRBV6-6 to TRBJ2-3; no clear D. CDR3 length: 12 residues. Between the trimmed V and J ends, which lost 7 bases and 4 bases, there was a span of 9 bases. The V gene's germline CDR1 is MNHNY and CDR2 SVGAGI (reference sequence). The CDR3 region has the DNA TGTGCCAGCACTTTCCGACCAGATACGCAGTATTTT. It yields the protein CASTFRPDTQYF.

The J gene is TRBJ2-7, the V gene TRBV10-2, with a possible D match to TRBD2 (6 bases). The CDR3 contains 14 residues. Germline CDR1 WSHSY, CDR2 SAAADI. Trimming left V 6 bases short and J 3 bases short, with 15 bases between. Written as DNA, the CDR3 is TGCGCCAGCAGCACGGGGACTGACTACTACGAGCAGTACTTC. As protein: CASSTGTDYYEQYF.

V gene TRBV6-5 combines with J gene TRBJ2-5; D remains ambiguous. With 0 bases removed from V and 4 bases from J, the gap between germline ends came to 9 bases. The CDR3 has 14 residues. Germline loops: CDR1 MNHEY, CDR2 SVGAGI. Here the CDR3 reads CASSYSKGPETQYF. In DNA, the CDR3 is TGTGCCAGCAGTTACTCTAAGGGCCCAGAGACCCAGTACTTC.

The chain employs TRBV4-3 and TRBJ1-1; a possible D gene is TRBD1 (5 bases). The CDR3 length is 14 residues. From germline, CDR1 is LGHNA and CDR2 YSLEER. The V end lost 3 bases, the J end lost 6 bases, and 14 bases lay between the germline ends. The CDR3 protein is CASSQGGGGPEAFF. As DNA, the CDR3 is TGCGCCAGCAGCCAGGGGGGTGGAGGGCCTGAAGCTTTCTTT.

This clone was recorded only once. This chain connects TRBV13 to TRBJ2-7, with 8 bases lining up with TRBD1. This CDR3 contains 15 residues. Trimming removed 0 bases from V and 3 bases from J; junction bases left unmatched: 4. Germline values: CDR1 PRHDT, CDR2 FYEKMQ (reference sequence). For the CDR3, the DNA is TGTGCCAGCAGCTTAGGCGGGACAGGTCACTACGAGCAGTACTTC. Amino acids: CASSLGGTGHYEQYF.

This clone appeared once. V gene TRBV30 combines with J gene TRBJ1-2, with D possibly TRBD1 on 5 matching bases. Germline CDR1 is GTSNPN and CDR2 is SVGIG (reference sequence). The CDR3 has 12 residues. Trimming cost V 5 bases and J 3 bases, with 10 bases left between them. CDR3 coding DNA: TGTGCCTGGTGGTGGGGCGACTATGGCTACACCTTC. Protein sequence: CAWWWGDYGYTF. The full variable domain, its missing parts supplied by reference TRBV30 and TRBJ1-2, is SQTIHQWPATLVQPVGSPLSLECTVEGTSNPNLYWYRQAAGRGLQLLFYSVGIGQISSEVPQNLSASRPQDRQFILSSKKLLLSDSGFYLCAWWWGDYGYTFGSGTRLTVV.

Worth noting for this clone: The same CDR3 arises from other DNA sequences in this sample as well. Here the CDR3 DNA reads TGTGCCAGCAGTTTCACAGGGGCTAGCTATGGCTACACCTTC. Translating it yields CASSFTGASYGYTF. The V gene is TRBV27, the J gene TRBJ1-2, with TRBD1 matching over 7 bases. This CDR3 has 14 residues. Losses at the gene ends were 3 bases for V and 4 bases for J; bases not matched to a gene: 5. CDR1 is MNHEY and CDR2 is SMNVEV in the germline V gene (reference sequence).